These 24 T cell receptor beta chains came from one sample sequenced in a study of T cells in women clearing cervical HPV infection. Generated by immunoSEQ multiplex PCR, the TCRdb table keeps only in-frame clones and is missing some. Reported are some 41,000 clones; the ten largest clones contain about 5.8%. Sequencing was performed on blood buffy coat. The receptors were sampled from a woman aged 18 to 69 with a cervical HPV16 infection that either progressed to CIN3+ or cleared (not recorded which).

A remark on this clone: At one end the junction does not follow the germline gene, possibly because of a read error. The CDR3 extends 3 residues past the end of the read, so its final part is completed from the germline J gene. The chain carries TRBV4-2 and TRBJ1-1, with 8 bases matching TRBD1. Per germline, CDR1 LGHNA and CDR2 YNFKEQ. The CDR3 is 12 residues long. The covered CDR3 bases are TGCGCCAGCAGCACCCGGACAGGGGAA. Translated, it gives CASSTRTGE. The CDR3, in full, reads CASSTRTGEAFF.

CDR3 in amino acids: CASSPEGTGVLNSPLHF. CDR3 DNA (partial): TGTGCCAGCTCACCAGAAGGGACAGGGGTCCTTAATTCACCC. The chain recombines TRBV18 with TRBJ1-6, with 10 bases matching TRBD1. The CDR3 end is not reached by the read, which stops 3 residues before it; the germline J gene fills it in. With 2 bases clipped from V and 6 bases from J, the junction kept 7 bases outside the gene matches. Germline V gene sequence: CDR1 KGHSH, CDR2 LQKENI. This CDR3 has 17 residues.

To note about this clone: The read terminates 3 residues ahead of where the CDR3 ends, so the germline J gene completes it. The chain couples TRBV7-9 to TRBJ1-2; 10 bases fit TRBD1. CDR1 and CDR2 from the germline V gene are SEHNR and FQNEAQ (reference sequence). The CDR3 spans 14 residues. The DNA read from the CDR3 is TGTGCCAGCAGCCCGGGACAGGGGCAGGACGAC. It codes for CASSPGQGQDD. In full, the CDR3 is CASSPGQGQDDYTF.

CDR3 loop: CASSDQVRLAPETQYF. CDR3 DNA, as far as it was read: TGCGCCAGCAGCGACCAGGTCAGACTAGCCCCAGAGACC. The V call is TRBV5-1, the J call TRBJ2-5; 7 positions match TRBD2. From the germline J gene comes the end of the CDR3, since the read stops 3 residues before it. The CDR3 covers 16 residues. The V gene's germline CDR1 is SGHRS and CDR2 YFSETQ. Unmatched junction bases numbered 13, after V lost 4 bases and J lost 4 bases.

Points on this clone: The read halts 3 residues ahead of the CDR3 end, with the missing end drawn from the germline J gene. The chain combines TRBV19 with TRBJ1-6, with 9 positions matching TRBD1. Germline-derived CDR1 and CDR2 are LNHDA and SQIVND (reference sequence). The CDR3 extends over 16 amino acids. Germline trimming cut 4 bases from V and 10 bases from J; bases unmatched to any gene: 11. CDR3 loop: CASSTATTGGFSPLHF. Partial CDR3 DNA: TGTGCCAGTAGTACCGCTACGACAGGGGGATTCTCACCC.

Notes on this clone: With the read ending 3 residues before the CDR3 end, the germline J gene is used to fill in that end. The gene calls are TRBV5-1 and TRBJ2-3; TRBD2 agrees at 14 bases. CDR3 size: 17 residues. V gave up 0 bases and J gave up 5 bases; unmatched junction bases: 5. Per germline, CDR1 SGHRS and CDR2 YFSETQ. CDR3 DNA (partial): TGCGCCAGCAGCTTGGAGGGGGGACTAGCGGGGGAAGATACG. The encoded protein is CASSLEGGLAGEDT. The full CDR3 sequence reads CASSLEGGLAGEDTQYF. Full variable domain (missing parts from reference TRBV5-1 and TRBJ2-3): KAGVTQTPRYLIKTRGQQVTLSCSPISGHRSVSWYQQTPGQGLQFLFEYFSETQRNKGNFPGRFSGRQFSNSRSEMNVSTLELGDSALYLCASSLEGGLAGEDTQYFGPGTRLTVL.

The CDR3 loop is CSAKVGGKERYTEAFF. The CDR3 bases that were read are TGCAGTGCCAAGGTAGGCGGCAAGGAACGATACACTGAA. The chain joins TRBV20-1 to TRBJ1-1; D gene uncertain. Read sequence stops 3 residues before the CDR3 end, and the germline J gene provides the missing end. V lost 6 bases and J lost 3, with 23 bases in between. Germline V gene lookup returns CDR1 DFQATT and CDR2 SNEGSKA (reference sequence). This CDR3 is built from 16 residues.

A remark on this clone: From the germline J gene comes the end of the CDR3, since the read stops 3 residues before it. This chain connects TRBV7-2 to TRBJ1-2, with D perhaps matching TRBD1 (5 bases). The germline V gene has CDR1 SGHTA and CDR2 FQGNSA. The CDR3 is 15 amino acids. CDR3 sequence reads: CASTLSGTQYNDYTF. The covered CDR3 bases are TGTGCCAGCACCCTCAGCGGGACCCAATACAATGAC. Looking up the rest from reference TRBV7-2 and TRBJ1-2 gives the full variable domain: GAGVSQSPSNKVTEKGKDVELRCDPISGHTALYWYRQSLGQGLEFLIYFQGNSAPDKSGLPSDRFSAERTGGSVSTLTIQRTQQEDSAVYLCASTLSGTQYNDYTFGSGTRLTVV.

As for this clone: The read is 3 residues too short to cover the CDR3 end, so that end is filled in from the germline J gene. The V call is TRBV12-3 or TRBV12-4, the J call TRBJ1-2; 7 nucleotides agree with TRBD1. V dropped 4 bases and J dropped 0; count of bases not matched to a gene: 8. CDR3 length: 16 amino acids. The CDR3 is CASSYRQGGTNYGYTF. CDR3 DNA, as far as it was read: TGTGCCAGCAGTTACCGACAGGGTGGGACTAACTATGGC.

Turning to this clone: The missing CDR3 end, 3 residues past where the read stops, is filled in from the germline J gene. The chain has TRBV29-1 and TRBJ2-1, with TRBD1 matching over 7 bases. Germline CDR1 reads SQVTM; CDR2 reads ANQGSEA. The CDR3 is 13 amino acids. Trimming cost V 2 bases and J 7 bases; bases outside gene matches: 5. CDR3 DNA, as far as it was read: TGCAGCGTTGAACTGGGACAGCGGAATGAG. This encodes CSVELGQRNE. The full CDR3 protein is CSVELGQRNEQFF.

Concerning this clone: The read halts 3 residues ahead of the CDR3 end, with the missing end drawn from the germline J gene. The rearrangement uses TRBV6-1 and TRBJ2-2; 7 nucleotides match TRBD1. The CDR3 consists of 16 residues. Germline V lookup: CDR1 MNHNS, CDR2 SASEGT. CDR3 DNA (partial): TGTGCCAGCAGAGAACAACAGGGGATAACTAATGAAAAG. Translated, it gives CASREQQGITNEK. The full CDR3 is CASREQQGITNEKLFF.

As to this clone: The CDR3 end lies 3 residues beyond the end of the read and is filled in from the germline J gene. The rearrangement links TRBV20-1 to TRBJ2-3, with D perhaps matching TRBD1 (6 bases). The CDR3 is 13 residues long. CDR1 is DFQATT and CDR2 is SNEGSKA in the germline V gene (reference sequence). CDR3 DNA, as far as it was read: TGCAGTGCGCCTACAGGGAACTGGGAGACG. Its protein is CSAPTGNWET. The entire CDR3 protein is CSAPTGNWETQYF.

Concerning this clone: The CDR3 extends 3 residues past the end of the read, so its final part is completed from the germline J gene. The chain carries TRBV19 and TRBJ1-2; 8 nucleotides agree with TRBD1. Per germline, CDR1 LNHDA and CDR2 SQIVND (reference sequence). The junction had 5 bases not matched to a gene; V was cut back by 4 bases and J by 4 bases. The CDR3 runs 14 residues. CDR3 amino acids: CASSNNRGAYGYTF. The CDR3 DNA, read in part, is TGTGCCAGTAGTAACAACAGGGGGGCCTATGGC.

The part of the CDR3 DNA that was read is TGCAGCGTTGAACTAGCGGGAGGGCGGACTCGCGGAGATACG. Protein: CSVELAGGRTRGDT. The full CDR3 protein reads CSVELAGGRTRGDTQYF. V gene TRBV29-1 combines with J gene TRBJ2-3; 12 bases agree with TRBD2. With the read ending 3 residues before the CDR3 end, the germline J gene is used to fill in that end. The CDR3 contains 17 residues. Per germline, CDR1 SQVTM and CDR2 ANQGSEA. V shed 2 bases and J 5 bases; nucleotides not matched to a gene: 11.

Concerning this clone itself: The DNA ends 3 residues before the CDR3 does, and the rest of the CDR3 is filled in from the germline J gene. The V call is TRBV7-3, the J call TRBJ2-2; a possible D gene is TRBD1 (6 bases). Looked up from germline, CDR1 is SGHTA and CDR2 is FQGTGA. This CDR3 region has 17 residues. Trimming cost V 2 bases and J 0 bases, with 13 bases left between them. CDR3 DNA (partial): TGTGCCAGCAGCTTACAGGCCAGGGGCGCGAACACCGGGGAG. Amino acid sequence: CASSLQARGANTGE. The full CDR3 is CASSLQARGANTGELFF.

About this clone itself: Read sequence stops 3 residues before the CDR3 end, and the germline J gene provides the missing end. The genes are TRBV18 and TRBJ1-2; no definite D call. There are 13 residues in the CDR3. Germline CDR1 reads KGHSH; CDR2 reads LQKENI. The CDR3 here is CASRPDTTDTYTF. Partial CDR3 DNA: TGTGCCAGCCGGCCCGACACCACAGATACC.

About this clone itself: The read falls 3 residues short of the CDR3 end, and the missing part is taken from the germline J gene. The chain recombines TRBV11-2 with TRBJ2-3, with TRBD2 matching 8 bases. Looked up from germline, CDR1 is SGHAT and CDR2 is FQNNGV. The CDR3 is 15 residues long. V shed 4 bases and J 2 bases; nucleotides not matched to a gene: 5. Partial CDR3 DNA: TGTGCCAGCAGCTCCGGGACTAGAATCACAGATACG. Its protein product is CASSSGTRITDT. The full CDR3 protein is CASSSGTRITDTQYF.

Notes on this clone: The CDR3 end falls 3 residues outside the read, so it is completed with the germline J gene. V usage is TRBV11-3 and J usage is TRBJ2-5; TRBD2 might be the D (7 bases). The germline V gene has CDR1 SGHNT and CDR2 YENEEA. This CDR3 comprises 15 residues. V lost 0 bases to trimming and J lost 2 bases, with 10 bases between them. CDR3 amino acids: CASSLEGGGQETQYF. Partial CDR3 DNA: TGTGCCAGCAGCTTAGAAGGGGGAGGGCAAGAGACC.

Note on this clone: The read ends 3 residues early relative to the CDR3; the germline J gene fills the gap. The chain is built from TRBV15 and TRBJ2-7; weak D call: TRBD1 (7 bases). V was cut by 3 bases and J by 4 bases, with 19 bases left in between. The CDR3 has 16 residues. Germline assignment: CDR1 LNHNV and CDR2 YYDKDF (reference sequence). The sequenced part of the CDR3 DNA is TGTGCCACCAGCAGGGAGCCAGGGGGGAGAGTTTACGAG. Encoded protein: CATSREPGGRVYE. The whole CDR3 protein reads CATSREPGGRVYEQYF. Full variable domain (remainder filled in from reference TRBV15 and TRBJ2-7): DAMVIQNPRYQVTQFGKPVTLSCSQTLNHNVMYWYQQKSSQAPKLLFHYYDKDFNNEADTPDNFQSRRPNTSFCFLDIRSPGLGDTAMYLCATSREPGGRVYEQYFGPGTRLTVT.

Regarding this clone: One junction end does not reproduce the germline sequence, and a read error may be involved. The sequence runs out 3 residues before the end of the CDR3; the remainder is reconstructed from the germline J gene. This chain uses TRBV6-2 or TRBV6-3 with TRBJ2-3; D might be TRBD1 (6 bases). The CDR3 is made up of 15 amino acids. The germline gives CDR1 MNHEY, CDR2 SVGEGT. The sequenced CDR3 bases are TGTGCCAGCAGCTACTTGGGGGCAGCGGCAGATACG. It yields the protein CASSYLGAAADT. The entire CDR3 sequence reads CASSYLGAAADTQYF.

In regard to this clone: Read sequence stops 3 residues before the CDR3 end, and the germline J gene provides the missing end. The chain uses TRBV7-3 and TRBJ1-1; TRBD1 agrees at 8 bases. Germline CDR1 SGHTA, CDR2 FQGTGA. V trimming: 0 bases; J trimming: 1 base; junction bases outside the gene matches: 1. This CDR3 comprises 15 residues. Incomplete CDR3 DNA: TGTGCCAGCAGCTTAACAACAGGGGGGAACACTGAA. It encodes CASSLTTGGNTE. The whole CDR3 protein is CASSLTTGGNTEAFF.

With regard to this clone: The read ends 3 residues shy of where the CDR3 ends; the end is completed using the germline J gene. This chain uses TRBV30 with TRBJ1-1, with a possible D match to TRBD1 (5 bases). The CDR3 is made up of 14 amino acids. The V end lost 3 bases, the J end lost 4 bases, and 15 bases lay between the germline ends. The germline V gene has CDR1 GTSNPN and CDR2 SVGIG (reference sequence). CDR3 in amino acids: CAWSPGGRGTEAFF. The covered CDR3 bases are TGTGCCTGGAGCCCGGGGGGTCGTGGCACTGAA.

Regarding this clone: Read data end 3 residues before the CDR3 end; the end is taken from the germline J gene. V gene TRBV5-6 combines with J gene TRBJ2-3, with TRBD1 matching over 8 bases. V was pared by 1 base and J by 0 bases, with 1 base of the junction left unmatched. Looked up from germline, CDR1 is SGHDT and CDR2 is YYEEEE. The length of the CDR3 is 15 residues. The part of the CDR3 DNA that was read is TGTGCCAGCAGCTTGAGACAGGGGAGCACAGATACG. Amino acids: CASSLRQGSTDT. From start to end, the CDR3 is CASSLRQGSTDTQYF. The whole variable domain, filled in from reference TRBV5-6 and TRBJ2-3, reads DAGVTQSPTHLIKTRGQQVTLRCSPKSGHDTVSWYQQALGQGPQFIFQYYEEEERQRGNFPDRFSGHQFPNYSSELNVNALLLGDSALYLCASSLRQGSTDTQYFGPGTRLTVL.

As to this clone: The read is 3 residues too short to cover the CDR3 end, so that end is filled in from the germline J gene. The J gene is TRBJ2-4, the V gene TRBV19; D may be TRBD1 (5 bases). Per germline, CDR1 LNHDA and CDR2 SQIVND (reference sequence). CDR3 size: 13 residues. The chain's CDR3 is CASSIWQGYGQYF. Partial CDR3 DNA: TGTGCCAGTAGTATATGGCAGGGTTATGGT. Using reference TRBV19 and TRBJ2-4 for the parts outside the CDR3, the full variable domain is DGGITQSPKYLFRKEGQNVTLSCEQNLNHDAMYWYRQDPGQGLRLIYYSQIVNDFQKGDIAEGYSVSREKKESFPLTVTSAQKNPTAFYLCASSIWQGYGQYFGAGTRLSVL.